This T cell receptor beta chain was retrieved from a study of blood T cell repertoires in COVID-19. Study as a whole: The United States, Italy and Spain supplied acute and convalescent COVID-19 samples.

The CDR3 runs to 15 residues. The germline V gene encodes CDR1 ENHRY and CDR2 SYGVKD. Trimming took 8 bases from V and 10 from J, leaving 21 bases between them. Study processing details: It was from reference gene primer amplification that nucleated cell counts were estimated. Profiling relied on immunoSEQ multiplex PCR, and the TCRdb table lists in-frame clones only, not all of them. V and J calls plus clone size are reproduced from that table; the DNA served to infer D and trimming. The sample lists under 300,000 clones, approximately 86% occurring once. The chain couples TRBV10-3 to TRBJ1-6, with a possible D match to TRBD1 (6 bases). The TCR sequence derives from a man aged 18 to 35 with active or convalescent COVID-19. The sample comprised peripheral blood. CDR3 amino acids: CAISASGVRESPLHF. In nucleotides, the CDR3 is TGTGCCATCTCCGCTTCAGGGGTGAGAGAATCACCCCTCCACTTT.